This T cell receptor (beta chain) was sequenced in a study of tissue T cells after allogeneic stem cell transplantation. Study details: Patients with graft-versus-host disease had grafts: four unmodified, three CD34-selected and T-cell-depleted. Overall study results and limits: Tissue-detected TCR repertoire was only partly captured by blood and spleen T cells.

Profiling relied on immunoSEQ multiplex PCR, and the TCRdb table lists in-frame clones only, not all of them. The sample includes 2,700 or so clones, roughly 70% of them seen just once. Adult allogeneic hematopoietic cell transplant recipients with steroid-refractory graft-versus-host disease were prospectively enrolled for research autopsy. Every graft-versus-host disease patient had gastrointestinal disease and got several lines of graft-versus-host disease therapy. The CDR3 consists of 11 residues. CDR1 and CDR2 (germline): SNHLY, FYNNEI. V gave up 1 base and J gave up 7 bases, with 3 bases separating them. Details on this clone: Its antigen is unidentified.

The rearrangement joins TRBV2 to TRBJ2-3; no clear D. This sequence originates from an older male patient with steroid-refractory graft-versus-host disease after an allogeneic stem cell transplant. Among the T cells, some may be from the graft donor. Sequencing used colon tissue, obtained at autopsy. This CDR3 reads CASSEEYTQYF. Here the CDR3 DNA reads TGTGCCAGCAGTGAAGAATATACGCAGTATTTT. Filled out from reference TRBV2 and TRBJ2-3, the complete variable domain reads EPEVTQTPSHQVTQMGQEVILRCVPISNHLYFYWYRQILGQKVEFLVSFYNNEISEKSEIFDDQFSVERPDGSNFTLKIRSTKLEDSAMYFCASSEEYTQYFGPGTRLTVL.